The rows below give T cell receptor beta chains drawn from one sample of a study of a mutant IDH1 vaccine in newly diagnosed glioma. No cognate antigen is known for these TCRs. TCRdb's copy holds only in-frame clones and misses some; the assay was immunoSEQ multiplex PCR. The sample carries under 70,000 clones, roughly 84% recorded once. The material sequenced was PBMCs, taken from a glioma patient whose treatment included an IDH1 peptide vaccine. These receptors all stem from a man aged 18 to 35 with glioma. The CDR3 runs from the conserved cysteine through the conserved F or W. A D gene is named only where the DNA matches it firmly. Part of the rows lack a size; the others show once, few, many or a class for expanded clones.

d_gene	j_gene	v_gene	abundance	len	CDR3nt	CDR3aa
TRBD1	TRBJ1-1	TRBV27	few	16	TGTGCCAGCAGACCGTTTTTGGACAGGCCGAACACTGAAGCTTTCTTT	CASRPFLDRPNTEAFF
TRBD2	TRBJ2-7	TRBV6-4	-	16	TGTGCCAGCAGTGGAAGGACTAGCGGGAGCTCCTACGAGCAGTACTTC	CASSGRTSGSSYEQYF
-	TRBJ1-4	TRBV7-9	-	15	TGTGCCAGCAGCCTTGGTGAGACCTCAAATGAAAAACTGTTTTTT	CASSLGETSNEKLFF
-	TRBJ2-1	TRBV7-9	-	14	TGTGCCAGCAGCTTAGGCCCTGCGGTGGGGACACCCTTCTTC	CASSLGPAVGTPFF
-	TRBJ2-7	TRBV7-9	-	12	TGTGCCAGCAGCCCACCACCATACGAGCAGTACTTC	CASSPPPYEQYF
-	TRBJ2-7	TRBV5-1	-	16	TGCGCCAGCAGCTTGGGAGTCCTACTAGGCTCCTACGAGCAGTACTTC	CASSLGVLLGSYEQYF
TRBD1	TRBJ2-7	TRBV9	-	14	TGTGCCAGCAGCGTAACCCCGACAGGGTACGAGCAGTACTTC	CASSVTPTGYEQYF
-	TRBJ2-2	TRBV30	-	13	TGTGCCTGGGAGGTAGCGAACACCGGGGAGCTGTTTTTT	CAWEVANTGELFF
TRBD2	TRBJ2-7	TRBV2	-	16	TGTGCCACTTTTGGGACTAGCGGGGTTAGCTCCTACGAGCAGTACTTC	CATFGTSGVSSYEQYF
-	TRBJ2-7	TRBV7-9	once	15	TGTGCCAGCAGCCCTCGGCGGACCGGCACCTACGAGCAGTACTTC	CASSPRRTGTYEQYF
-	TRBJ1-1	TRBV4-3	-	16	TGCGCCAGCAGCCAAGATCCACAGGGAGGGGAAACTGAAGCTTTCTTT	CASSQDPQGGETEAFF
-	TRBJ2-3	TRBV30	few	14	TGTGCCTGGGGAAAATCCGGGACTGTTGATACGCAGTATTTT	CAWGKSGTVDTQYF
TRBD1	TRBJ1-4	TRBV15	-	13	TGTGCCACCAGGGACAGGGAACGGGAAAAACTGTTTTTT	CATRDREREKLFF
-	TRBJ1-1	TRBV28	-	14	TGTGCCAGCAGTTTAAGGGCAGGGAACACTGAAGCTTTCTTT	CASSLRAGNTEAFF
-	TRBJ2-7	TRBV6-5	-	12	TGTGCCAGCAGTTTACAGGGTTACGAGCAGTACTTC	CASSLQGYEQYF
TRBD1	TRBJ2-7	TRBV7-9	-	18	TGTGCCAGCACCTCGCCGTTGACCGACAGGGAGAGTCGGTACGAGCAGTACTTC	CASTSPLTDRESRYEQYF
TRBD1	TRBJ1-4	TRBV6-5	-	15	TGTGCCAGCAGTTACTCCCGACAGGGCAATGAAAAACTGTTTTTT	CASSYSRQGNEKLFF
-	TRBJ2-7	TRBV7-2	-	17	TGTGCCAGCAGCTTGGAAAACCCTTTAGGGACCCGGGACGAGCAGTACTTC	CASSLENPLGTRDEQYF
-	TRBJ1-2	TRBV4-3	-	13	TGCGCCAGCAGCCGATTAGTAGGGGGTGGCTACACCTTC	CASSRLVGGGYTF
-	TRBJ1-2	TRBV4-3	-	14	TGCGCCAGCAGCCTCGTTGGGGGCGTAGAGGGCTACACCTTC	CASSLVGGVEGYTF
-	TRBJ1-5	TRBV6-1	few	12	TGTGCCAGCAGTGAAGTTCTCCAGCCCCAGCATTTT	CASSEVLQPQHF
TRBD1	TRBJ1-2	TRBV5-1	-	16	TGCGCCAGCAGCCCGACCGCCGGGACAGGGCTCTATGGCTACACCTTC	CASSPTAGTGLYGYTF
TRBD1	TRBJ2-7	TRBV10-2	-	14	TGCGCCAGCAGTGACCGGGACAGGGGCTACGAGCAGTACTTC	CASSDRDRGYEQYF
TRBD1	TRBJ1-1	TRBV10-3	-	11	TGTGCCATCAGAGGACAGGGAGAAGCTTTCTTT	CAIRGQGEAFF
-	TRBJ2-6	TRBV4-2	-	16	TGTGCCAGCAGCCAATTGCAAAGGACCCGTGCCAACGTCCTGACTTTC	CASSQLQRTRANVLTF
TRBD2	TRBJ2-5	TRBV4-3	-	18	TGCGCCAGCAGCCAGGACTGGACTAGCGGGAGGGCCCAAGAGACCCAGTACTTC	CASSQDWTSGRAQETQYF
-	TRBJ2-2	TRBV9	-	13	TGTGCCAGCAGCGTAGTGGGGACCGGGGAGCTGTTTTTT	CASSVVGTGELFF
-	TRBJ1-3	TRBV7-2	-	14	TGTGCCAGCAGCTTCAGCAGCTCTGGAAACACCATATATTTT	CASSFSSSGNTIYF
TRBD1	TRBJ1-2	TRBV10-3	-	14	TGTGCCATCAGTGTCACGGACAGGGACTATGGCTACACCTTC	CAISVTDRDYGYTF
TRBD2	TRBJ2-2	TRBV2	-	14	TGTGCCAGCGAGGGGAGGGGTAACACCGGGGAGCTGTTTTTT	CASEGRGNTGELFF
-	TRBJ1-1	TRBV4-3	-	16	TGCGCCAGCAGCCAAGCGGCGACCAGGGCGGGTGCTGAAGCTTTCTTT	CASSQAATRAGAEAFF
-	TRBJ1-1	TRBV5-5	-	14	TGTGCCAGCAGCTTTCAGGGGATCAACACTGAAGCTTTCTTT	CASSFQGINTEAFF
-	TRBJ2-2	TRBV10-3	-	17	TGTGCCATCAGTGAGTCGGCGGCTTGGCAGGTAGCCGGGGAGCTGTTTTTT	CAISESAAWQVAGELFF
-	TRBJ2-6	TRBV15	-	20	TGTGCCACCAGCAGAGAAAGGCGACCAGCCTTTAGCTCTGGGGCCAACGTCCTGACTTTC	CATSRERRPAFSSGANVLTF
-	TRBJ1-4	TRBV25-1	-	18	TGTGCCAGCAGTACACTGTACAGGGACGGCGCAACTAATGAAAAACTGTTTTTT	CASSTLYRDGATNEKLFF
TRBD1	TRBJ2-1	TRBV4-3	-	13	TGCGCCAGCAGCCGGGGACAGTCCTATGAGCAGTTCTTC	CASSRGQSYEQFF
-	TRBJ1-5	TRBV5-8	-	14	TGTGCCAGCAGCTTACGGACGGGTGGGGAGCCCCAGCATTTT	CASSLRTGGEPQHF
-	TRBJ2-2	TRBV5-5	-	15	TGTGCCAGCAGCGGAGCCGGGAGCTCTGCCGGGGAGCTGTTTTTT	CASSGAGSSAGELFF
-	TRBJ2-7	TRBV10-3	-	15	TGTGCCATCAGTGAAGAGACAGCTGCTACCTACGAGCAGTACTTC	CAISEETAATYEQYF
-	TRBJ1-2	TRBV28	-	15	TGTGCCAGCAGGTCCTCGGGGAGGGTCTTTGTTGGCTACACCTTC	CASRSSGRVFVGYTF
-	TRBJ2-4	TRBV6-6	-	15	TGTGCCAGCAGTGGCGGGGAGCGGCGTATAAACATTCAGTACTTC	CASSGGERRINIQYF
TRBD1	TRBJ1-4	TRBV11-2	-	14	TGTGCCAGCAGCCTAACAGGGGTTGGAGAAAAACTGTTTTTT	CASSLTGVGEKLFF